The T cell receptor (beta chain) described here comes from a study of blood T cell repertoires in COVID-19. How the authors handled the data: Reference gene primer amplification in the assay estimated nucleated cell counts. Profiled with immunoSEQ multiplex PCR; TCRdb holds only in-frame clones, not every one. The V and J calls and clone size are taken from that table; D and trimming were inferred from the DNA. The table records about 290,000 clones, roughly 91% of them present only once. CDR3 length: 14 residues. Deletions cut 2 bases from V and 4 bases from J, with 11 bases between. The germline CDR1 and CDR2 sequences are SGHDN and FVKESK.

The TCR comes from a woman in her twenties or thirties with COVID-19, enrolled during active disease. Sequencing input: peripheral blood. The rearrangement links TRBV14 to TRBJ1-1; possible D gene TRBD1, 6 bases. Here the CDR3 DNA reads TGTGCCAGCAGCCAACAAGCAGGGGTCACTGAAGCTTTCTTT. Protein: CASSQQAGVTEAFF. Variable domain in full (rest from reference TRBV14 and TRBJ1-1): EAGVTQFPSHSVIEKGQTVTLRCDPISGHDNLYWYRRVMGKEIKFLLHFVKESKQDESGMPNNRFLAERTGGTYSTLKVQPAELEDSGVYFCASSQQAGVTEAFFGQGTRLTVV.